This T cell receptor beta chain was sequenced in a study of molecular identifiers for immune sequencing clone quantification. The wider study: Replicate RNA from approximately 20,000 or 98,000 naive CD8 T cells formed five aliquots; four were sequenced. Study results and limitations: Clones carrying above 20 RNA copies accounted for over 98% of effector molecules, under 1% in naive cells.

About this clonotype: Its antigen is unidentified.

Naive CD8 T cells underwent sorting with the CD8+CD4-CCR7+CD45RA+ definition. Trimming left V 4 bases short and J 4 bases short, with 19 bases between. CDR3 size: 16 residues. Germline lookup yields CDR1 MNHEY and CDR2 SVGEGT. TCRdb itself ran the PCR reads through MiXCR, one entry per CDR3 protein. The sample has around 460,000 distinct CDR3 sequences; about a fifth are singletons. Sequencing was carried out using naive CD8+ T cells from blood, with Jurkat cell RNA spiked in. The subset denotes: FACS-sorted CD8+CD4-CCR7+CD45RA+ naive T cells. The gene calls are TRBV6-2 or TRBV6-3 and TRBJ1-2; D call uncertain. The receptor was isolated from a human donor in good health. Some libraries in this study had Jurkat cell RNA spiked in. For the CDR3, the DNA is TGTGCCAGCAGTTTCGGGAGTGCCAGCGGACTCTATGGCTACACCTTC. The encoded protein is CASSFGSASGLYGYTF.